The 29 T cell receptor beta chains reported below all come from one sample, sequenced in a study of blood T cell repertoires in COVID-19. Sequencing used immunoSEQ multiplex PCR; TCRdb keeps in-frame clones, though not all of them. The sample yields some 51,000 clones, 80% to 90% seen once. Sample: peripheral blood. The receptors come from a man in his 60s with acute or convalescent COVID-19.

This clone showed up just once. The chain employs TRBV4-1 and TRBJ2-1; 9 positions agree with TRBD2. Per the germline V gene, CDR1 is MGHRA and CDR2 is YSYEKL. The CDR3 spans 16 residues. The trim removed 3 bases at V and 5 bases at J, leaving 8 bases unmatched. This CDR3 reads CASSQMTSGTHNEQFF. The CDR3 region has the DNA TGCGCCAGCAGCCAGATGACTAGCGGTACTCACAATGAGCAGTTCTTC.

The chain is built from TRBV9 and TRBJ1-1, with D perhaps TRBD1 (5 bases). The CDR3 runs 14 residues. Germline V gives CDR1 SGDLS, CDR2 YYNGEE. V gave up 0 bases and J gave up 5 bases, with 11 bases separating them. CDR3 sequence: CASSVGGGYTEAFF. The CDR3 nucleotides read TGTGCCAGCAGCGTAGGCGGGGGATATACTGAAGCTTTCTTT.

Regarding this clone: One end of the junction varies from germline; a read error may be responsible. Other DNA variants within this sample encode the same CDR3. The CDR3 protein is CASSIAGAGVSGEQFF. CDR3 nucleotides: TGTGCTAGCAGCATCGCGGGAGCGGGAGTTTCTGGTGAGCAGTTCTTC. The rearrangement uses TRBV16 and TRBJ2-1; 8 nucleotides agree with TRBD2. This CDR3 has 16 amino acids. From germline, CDR1 is KGHSY and CDR2 FQNENV.

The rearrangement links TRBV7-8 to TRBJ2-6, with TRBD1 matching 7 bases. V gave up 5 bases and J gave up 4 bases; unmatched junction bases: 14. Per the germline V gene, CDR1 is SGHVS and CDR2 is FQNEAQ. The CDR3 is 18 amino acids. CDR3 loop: CASSPTGTEISGANVLTF. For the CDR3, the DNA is TGTGCCAGCAGCCCGACCGGGACAGAGATCTCCGGGGCCAACGTCCTGACTTTC.

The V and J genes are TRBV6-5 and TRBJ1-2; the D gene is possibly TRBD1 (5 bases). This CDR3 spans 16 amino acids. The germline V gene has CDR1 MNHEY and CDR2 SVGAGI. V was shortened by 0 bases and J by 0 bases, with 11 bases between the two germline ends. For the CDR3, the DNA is TGTGCCAGCAGTTACTCCCGACAGCTCTCTAACTATGGCTACACCTTC. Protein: CASSYSRQLSNYGYTF.

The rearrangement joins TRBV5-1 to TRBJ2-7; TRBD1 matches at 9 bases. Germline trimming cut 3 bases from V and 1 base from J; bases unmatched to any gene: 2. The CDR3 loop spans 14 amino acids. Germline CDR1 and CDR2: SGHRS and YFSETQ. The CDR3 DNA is TGCGCCAGCAGCTCAGGACAGGGGTCCTACGAGCAGTACTTC. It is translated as CASSSGQGSYEQYF.

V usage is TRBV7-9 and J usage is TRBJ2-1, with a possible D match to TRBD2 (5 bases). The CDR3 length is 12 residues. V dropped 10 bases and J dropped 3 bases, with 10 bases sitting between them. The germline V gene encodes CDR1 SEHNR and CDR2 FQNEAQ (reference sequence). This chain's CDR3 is CATGSGYNEQFF. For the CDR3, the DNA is TGTGCCACTGGGAGCGGCTACAATGAGCAGTTCTTC.

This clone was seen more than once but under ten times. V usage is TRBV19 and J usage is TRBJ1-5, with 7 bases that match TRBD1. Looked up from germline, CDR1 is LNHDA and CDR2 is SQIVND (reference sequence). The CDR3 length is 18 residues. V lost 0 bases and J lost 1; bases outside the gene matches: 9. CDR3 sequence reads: CASSIDPTGTFSNQPQHF. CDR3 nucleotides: TGTGCCAGTAGTATAGACCCGACAGGGACTTTCAGCAATCAGCCCCAGCATTTT.

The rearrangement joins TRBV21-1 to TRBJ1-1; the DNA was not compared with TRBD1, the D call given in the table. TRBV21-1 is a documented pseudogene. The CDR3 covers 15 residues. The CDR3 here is CASSKRGRTNTEAFF. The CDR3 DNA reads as TGTGCCAGCAGCAAGAGGGGGAGAACGAACACTGAAGCTTTCTTT.

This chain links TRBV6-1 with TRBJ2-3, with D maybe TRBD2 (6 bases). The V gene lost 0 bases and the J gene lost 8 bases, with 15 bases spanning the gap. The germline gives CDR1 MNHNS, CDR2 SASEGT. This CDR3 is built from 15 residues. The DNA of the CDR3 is TGTGCCAGCAGTGAAGCGCTTCTCCCAGCGGGTACGCAGTATTTT. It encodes CASSEALLPAGTQYF.

CDR3 sequence (DNA): TGTGCCAGCAGTGAATCGATGTGGGCGGGGGGCAATCAGCCCCAGCATTTT. Translating gives CASSESMWAGGNQPQHF. The V gene is TRBV25-1, the J gene TRBJ1-5; a weak D match, TRBD1 (5 bases). Germline V gives CDR1 MGHDK, CDR2 SYGVNS. Trimming left V 1 base short and J 2 bases short, with 15 bases between. The CDR3 length is 17 residues.

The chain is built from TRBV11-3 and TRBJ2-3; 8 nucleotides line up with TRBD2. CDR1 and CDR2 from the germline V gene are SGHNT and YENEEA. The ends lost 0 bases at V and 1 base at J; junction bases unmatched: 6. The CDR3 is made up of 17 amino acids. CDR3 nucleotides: TGTGCCAGCAGCTTAGATCGACGGCGGGGGGGCACAGATACGCAGTATTTT. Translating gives CASSLDRRRGGTDTQYF.

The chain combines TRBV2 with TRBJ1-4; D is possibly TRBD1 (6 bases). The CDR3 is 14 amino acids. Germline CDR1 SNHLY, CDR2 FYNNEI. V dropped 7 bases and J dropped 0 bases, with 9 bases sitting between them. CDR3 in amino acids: CASNGGPTNEKLFF. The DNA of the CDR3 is TGTGCCAGCAACGGGGGGCCAACTAATGAAAAACTGTTTTTT. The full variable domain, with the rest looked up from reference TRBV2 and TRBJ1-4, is EPEVTQTPSHQVTQMGQEVILRCVPISNHLYFYWYRQILGQKVEFLVSFYNNEISEKSEIFDDQFSVERPDGSNFTLKIRSTKLEDSAMYFCASNGGPTNEKLFFGSGTQLSVL.

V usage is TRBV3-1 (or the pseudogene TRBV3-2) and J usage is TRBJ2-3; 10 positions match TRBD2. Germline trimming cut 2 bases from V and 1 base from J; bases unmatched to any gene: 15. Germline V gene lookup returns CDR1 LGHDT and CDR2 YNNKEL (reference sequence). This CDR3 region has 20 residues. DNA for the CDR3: TGTGCCAGCAGCCAAACTCTTTCAGCGGGGGGGCGCTCCCGCACAGATACGCAGTATTTT. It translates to CASSQTLSAGGRSRTDTQYF.

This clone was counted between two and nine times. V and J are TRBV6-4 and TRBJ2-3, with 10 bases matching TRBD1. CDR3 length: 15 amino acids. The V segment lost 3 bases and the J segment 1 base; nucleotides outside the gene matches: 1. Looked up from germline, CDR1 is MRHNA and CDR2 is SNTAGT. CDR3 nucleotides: TGTGCCAGCAGTGAAGGGACAGGGGGCACAGATACGCAGTATTTT. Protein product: CASSEGTGGTDTQYF.

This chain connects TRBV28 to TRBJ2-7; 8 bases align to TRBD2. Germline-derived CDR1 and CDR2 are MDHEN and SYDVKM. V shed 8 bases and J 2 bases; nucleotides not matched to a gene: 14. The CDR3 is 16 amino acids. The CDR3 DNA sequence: TGTGCCAGCGCCGAGGGAGACGGGGGGGCGACCTACGAGCAGTACTTC. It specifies CASAEGDGGATYEQYF.

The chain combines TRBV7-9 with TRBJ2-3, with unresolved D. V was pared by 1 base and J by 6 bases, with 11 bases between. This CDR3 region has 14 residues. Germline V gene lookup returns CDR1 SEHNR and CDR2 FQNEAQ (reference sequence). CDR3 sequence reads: CASSLEQSTDTQYF. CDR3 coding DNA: TGTGCCAGCAGCTTAGAACAGTCCACGGATACGCAGTATTTT.

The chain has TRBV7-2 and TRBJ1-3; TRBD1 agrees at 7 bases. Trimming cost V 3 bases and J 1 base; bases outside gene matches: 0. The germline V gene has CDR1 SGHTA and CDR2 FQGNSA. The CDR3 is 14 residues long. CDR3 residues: CASSLGQSGNTIYF. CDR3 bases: TGTGCCAGCAGCTTGGGACAGTCTGGAAACACCATATATTTT.

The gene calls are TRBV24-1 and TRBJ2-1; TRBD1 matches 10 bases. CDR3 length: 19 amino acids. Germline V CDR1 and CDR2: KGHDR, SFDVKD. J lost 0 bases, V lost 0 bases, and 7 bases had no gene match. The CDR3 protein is CATSDLGTGALSSYNEQFF. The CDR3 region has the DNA TGTGCCACCAGTGATTTGGGGACAGGGGCCTTAAGCTCCTACAATGAGCAGTTCTTC.

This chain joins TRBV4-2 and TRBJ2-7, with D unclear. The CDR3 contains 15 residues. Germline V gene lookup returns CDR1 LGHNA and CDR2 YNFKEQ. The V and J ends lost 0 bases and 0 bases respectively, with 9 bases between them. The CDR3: CASSQEEASSYEQYF. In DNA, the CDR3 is TGTGCCAGCAGCCAAGAAGAAGCTAGCTCCTACGAGCAGTACTTC.

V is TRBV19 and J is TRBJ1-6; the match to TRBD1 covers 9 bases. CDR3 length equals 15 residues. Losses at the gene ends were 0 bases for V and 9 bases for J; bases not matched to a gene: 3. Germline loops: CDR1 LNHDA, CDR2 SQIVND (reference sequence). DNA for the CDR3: TGTGCCAGTAGTATAGACGGGACAGGGACTTCACCCCTCCACTTT. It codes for CASSIDGTGTSPLHF. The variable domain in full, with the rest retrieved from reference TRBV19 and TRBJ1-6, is DGGITQSPKYLFRKEGQNVTLSCEQNLNHDAMYWYRQDPGQGLRLIYYSQIVNDFQKGDIAEGYSVSREKKESFPLTVTSAQKNPTAFYLCASSIDGTGTSPLHFGNGTRLTVT.

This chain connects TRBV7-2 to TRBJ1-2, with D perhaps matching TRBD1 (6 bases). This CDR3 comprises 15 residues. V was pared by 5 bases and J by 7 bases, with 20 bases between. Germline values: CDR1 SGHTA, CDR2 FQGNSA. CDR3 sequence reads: CASSTDRSRGSGYTF. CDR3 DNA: TGTGCCAGCAGCACCGACAGGTCCCGGGGTAGTGGCTACACCTTC.

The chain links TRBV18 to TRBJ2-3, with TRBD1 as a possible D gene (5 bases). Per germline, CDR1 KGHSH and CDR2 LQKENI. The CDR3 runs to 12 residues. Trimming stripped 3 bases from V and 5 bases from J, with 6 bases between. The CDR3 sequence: CASSPREDTQYF. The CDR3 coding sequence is TGTGCCAGCTCACCCAGGGAAGATACGCAGTATTTT.

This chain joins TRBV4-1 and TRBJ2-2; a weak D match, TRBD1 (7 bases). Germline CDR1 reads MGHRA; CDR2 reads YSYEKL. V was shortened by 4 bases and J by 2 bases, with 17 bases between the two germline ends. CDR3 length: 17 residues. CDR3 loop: CASSPGGGGINTGELFF. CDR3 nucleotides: TGCGCCAGCAGCCCGGGCGGAGGGGGCATAAACACCGGGGAGCTGTTTTTT.

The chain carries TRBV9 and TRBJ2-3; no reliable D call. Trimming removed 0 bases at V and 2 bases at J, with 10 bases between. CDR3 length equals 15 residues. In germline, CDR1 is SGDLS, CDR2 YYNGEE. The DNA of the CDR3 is TGTGCCAGCAGCGTAGAGGCAGGTCCCACAGATACGCAGTATTTT. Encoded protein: CASSVEAGPTDTQYF.

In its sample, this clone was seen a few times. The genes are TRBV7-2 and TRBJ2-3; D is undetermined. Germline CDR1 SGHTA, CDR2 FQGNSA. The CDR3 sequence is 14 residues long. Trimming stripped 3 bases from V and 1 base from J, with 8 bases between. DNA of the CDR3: TGTGCCAGCAGCTTTCCCCCCGGCACAGATACGCAGTATTTT. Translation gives CASSFPPGTDTQYF. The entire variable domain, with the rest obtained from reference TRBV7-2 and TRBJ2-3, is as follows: GAGVSQSPSNKVTEKGKDVELRCDPISGHTALYWYRQSLGQGLEFLIYFQGNSAPDKSGLPSDRFSAERTGGSVSTLTIQRTQQEDSAVYLCASSFPPGTDTQYFGPGTRLTVL.

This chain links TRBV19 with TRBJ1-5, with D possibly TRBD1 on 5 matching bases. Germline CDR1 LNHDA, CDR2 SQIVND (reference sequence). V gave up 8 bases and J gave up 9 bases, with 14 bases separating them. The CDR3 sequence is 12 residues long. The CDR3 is CASGVAGGPQHF. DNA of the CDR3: TGTGCCAGTGGTGTAGCCGGGGGGCCCCAGCATTTT.

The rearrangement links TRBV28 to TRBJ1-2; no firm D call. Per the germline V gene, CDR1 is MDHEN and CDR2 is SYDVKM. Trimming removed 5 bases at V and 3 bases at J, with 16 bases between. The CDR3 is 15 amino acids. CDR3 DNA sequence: TGTGCCAGCAGTCCGGACTCGGGCCTATACTATGGCTACACCTTC. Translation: CASSPDSGLYYGYTF.

CDR3 amino acids: CASSLELGGTGELFF. DNA for the CDR3: TGTGCCAGCAGCTTGGAGCTGGGGGGCACCGGGGAGCTGTTTTTT. The chain carries TRBV5-4 and TRBJ2-2, with a weak D call TRBD2 (6 bases). Germline V lookup: CDR1 SGHNT, CDR2 YYREEE (reference sequence). Between the trimmed V and J ends, which lost 0 bases and 4 bases, there was a span of 10 bases. The CDR3 is 15 residues long.